The 12 T cell receptor beta chains below were found in one sample sequenced in a study of blood T cell repertoires in COVID-19. Using immunoSEQ multiplex PCR, the repertoire was profiled, and TCRdb retains in-frame clones only, with some absent. The sample consists of 100,000 to 150,000 clones, roughly 85% of them appearing once. The specimen sequenced was peripheral blood. Every receptor here comes from a woman over 75 with acute or convalescent COVID-19.

The rearrangement uses TRBV7-3 and TRBJ1-1; TRBD1 aligns across 7 bases. There are 13 residues in the CDR3. V lost 5 bases, J lost 3 bases, and 3 bases stayed unmatched. Germline V lookup: CDR1 SGHTA, CDR2 FQGTGA. The CDR3 DNA sequence: TGTGCCAGCAGCCAACAGGGGCACACTGAAGCTTTCTTT. Its translation is CASSQQGHTEAFF.

CDR3 in amino acids: CAISGGVASQPQHF. The DNA for the CDR3 is TGTGCCATCAGTGGGGGGGTGGCGAGTCAGCCCCAGCATTTT. The chain carries TRBV10-3 and TRBJ1-5; tentative D call: TRBD1 (5 bases). Germline V gene sequence: CDR1 ENHRY, CDR2 SYGVKD. The CDR3 totals 14 residues. Trimming cost V 4 bases and J 6 bases, with 13 bases left between them.

The chain uses TRBV3-1 (or the pseudogene TRBV3-2) and TRBJ2-1, with no clear D. Germline V CDR1 and CDR2: LGHDT, YNNKEL (reference sequence). The CDR3 runs 17 residues. The V gene lost 1 base and the J gene lost 4 bases, with 17 bases spanning the gap. Here the CDR3 reads CASSQVDRASMYNEQFF. CDR3 DNA: TGTGCCAGCAGCCAAGTCGACCGAGCGTCTATGTACAATGAGCAGTTCTTC.

The chain couples TRBV3-1 (or the pseudogene TRBV3-2) to TRBJ1-1, with D maybe TRBD1 (6 bases). The V gene's germline CDR1 is LGHDT and CDR2 YNNKEL (reference sequence). The CDR3 is 13 residues long. V shed 10 bases and J shed 1 base, with 13 bases lying between them. CDR3 DNA sequence: TGTGCCACCGCTGGGGGCTGGAACACTGAAGCTTTCTTT. The encoded protein is CATAGGWNTEAFF.

The genes are TRBV19 and TRBJ2-5; 8 bases line up with TRBD2. V shed 5 bases and J 5 bases; nucleotides not matched to a gene: 13. CDR3 length: 16 residues. The germline CDR1 and CDR2 sequences are LNHDA and SQIVND (reference sequence). The CDR3 here is CASSPRLAPREETQYF. For the CDR3, the DNA is TGTGCCAGTAGTCCCCGACTAGCGCCTAGGGAGGAGACCCAGTACTTC.

The chain has TRBV19 and TRBJ1-1, with 8 bases lining up with TRBD1. The V gene's germline CDR1 is LNHDA and CDR2 SQIVND (reference sequence). Unmatched junction bases numbered 2, after V lost 5 bases and J lost 0 bases. There are 14 residues in the CDR3. The CDR3 DNA sequence: TGTGCCAGTAGTTTGGGACAGGTGAACACTGAAGCTTTCTTT. It yields the protein CASSLGQVNTEAFF.

The rearrangement uses TRBV5-1 and TRBJ1-6; 12 nucleotides line up with TRBD1. With 4 bases clipped from V and 9 bases from J, the junction kept 5 bases outside the gene matches. CDR1 is SGHRS, CDR2 YFSETQ, per germline. CDR3 length: 15 amino acids. The DNA of the CDR3 is TGCGCCAGCAGCGTGGGACAGGGGGCGTCTTCACCCCTCCACTTT. This translates into CASSVGQGASSPLHF.

This clone occurred once. The rearrangement uses TRBV19 and TRBJ1-5; D may be TRBD1 (5 bases). Germline assignment: CDR1 LNHDA and CDR2 SQIVND (reference sequence). V lost 2 bases and J 6 bases, leaving 20 bases between the germline ends. The CDR3 spans 17 residues. The CDR3 DNA reads as TGTGCCAGTAGTATACCCCCCGGCAGGGCCCCTTTTCAGCCCCAGCATTTT. It specifies CASSIPPGRAPFQPQHF.

The chain uses TRBV3-1 (or the pseudogene TRBV3-2) and TRBJ1-2, with D perhaps TRBD1 (5 bases). The length of the CDR3 is 16 residues. CDR1 is LGHDT, CDR2 YNNKEL, per germline (reference sequence). Trimming shortened V by 0 bases and J by 7 bases, and 18 bases separated the two germline ends. The CDR3 sequence: CASSQDGWVQDGGYTF. The CDR3 nucleotides read TGTGCCAGCAGCCAAGACGGGTGGGTACAGGATGGTGGCTACACCTTC.

The chain is built from TRBV5-1 and TRBJ2-6; D remains unclear. In germline, CDR1 is SGHRS, CDR2 YFSETQ. This CDR3 comprises 13 residues. The V end lost 9 bases, the J end lost 4 bases, and 11 bases lay between the germline ends. This CDR3 is CATTSPGANVLTF. The DNA for the CDR3 is TGCGCCACCACAAGTCCGGGGGCCAACGTCCTGACTTTC.

The rearrangement uses TRBV7-2 and TRBJ1-2, with TRBD1 matching over 7 bases. With 0 bases clipped from V and 5 bases from J, the junction kept 9 bases outside the gene matches. Germline V lookup: CDR1 SGHTA, CDR2 FQGNSA. The CDR3 has 16 residues. CDR3 DNA sequence: TGTGCCAGCAGCTTAGCCGGGACAGCGTACAATTATGGCTACACCTTC. Residues: CASSLAGTAYNYGYTF.

The chain combines TRBV15 with TRBJ1-4, with a tentative D call TRBD1 (6 bases). This CDR3 comprises 16 residues. CDR1 is LNHNV, CDR2 YYDKDF, per germline (reference sequence). V lost 8 bases to trimming and J lost 0 bases, with 16 bases between them. CDR3 amino acids: CATGGGATATNEKLFF. For the CDR3, the DNA is TGTGCCACCGGAGGGGGGGCGACAGCAACTAATGAAAAACTGTTTTTT.